This TCR beta chain came from a study of molecular identifiers for immune sequencing clone quantification. Turning to this clonotype: Its antigen is unidentified.

TCRdb independently ran MiXCR on the PCR reads; one entry per CDR3 protein. The sample consists of about 510,000 distinct CDR3 sequences, about 25% of them appearing once. Sequencing libraries of naive CD8 cells derived from roughly 20,000 to 1,000,000 sorted cells with 10%, 30% or 50% RNA. The study's findings and limits: Over 98% of effector molecules, yet under 1% of naive-cell molecules, were held by clones above 20 RNA copies.

The germline V gene has CDR1 MNHEY and CDR2 SVGEGT. CDR3 length equals 19 residues. After removal of 0 bases from V and 0 bases from J, the junction contained 11 bases not matched to a gene. The sequenced sample was naive CD8+ T cells from blood, with Jurkat cell RNA spiked in. Subset given: FACS-sorted CD8+CD4-CCR7+CD45RA+ naive T cells. The sequence was collected from a human donor in good health. Some libraries in this study had Jurkat cell RNA spiked in. The chain uses TRBV6-2 or TRBV6-3 and TRBJ1-5; 7 nucleotides agree with TRBD1. The CDR3 region is CASSYSDRTVPPSNQPQHF. The DNA of the CDR3 is TGTGCCAGCAGTTACTCGGACAGGACCGTCCCCCCTAGCAATCAGCCCCAGCATTTT.